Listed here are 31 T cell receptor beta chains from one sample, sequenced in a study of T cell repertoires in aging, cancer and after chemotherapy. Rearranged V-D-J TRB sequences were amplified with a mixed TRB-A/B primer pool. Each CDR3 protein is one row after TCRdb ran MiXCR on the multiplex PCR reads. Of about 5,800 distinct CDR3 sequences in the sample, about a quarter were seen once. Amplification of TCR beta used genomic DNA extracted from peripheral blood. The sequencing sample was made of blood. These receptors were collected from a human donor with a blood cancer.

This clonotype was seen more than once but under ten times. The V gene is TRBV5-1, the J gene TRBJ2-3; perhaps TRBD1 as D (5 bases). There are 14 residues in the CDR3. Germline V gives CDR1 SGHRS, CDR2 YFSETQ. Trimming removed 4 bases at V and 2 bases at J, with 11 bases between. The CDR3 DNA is TGCGCCAGCAGCCCTGGACAAGCCACAGATACGCAGTATTTT. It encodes CASSPGQATDTQYF.

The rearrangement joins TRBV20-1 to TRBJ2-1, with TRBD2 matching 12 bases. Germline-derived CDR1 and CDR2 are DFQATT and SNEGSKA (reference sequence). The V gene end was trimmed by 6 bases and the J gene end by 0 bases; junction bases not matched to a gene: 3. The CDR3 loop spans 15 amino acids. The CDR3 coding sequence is TGCAGTGCCACTAGCGGGGGGAGCTCCTACAATGAGCAGTTCTTC. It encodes CSATSGGSSYNEQFF.

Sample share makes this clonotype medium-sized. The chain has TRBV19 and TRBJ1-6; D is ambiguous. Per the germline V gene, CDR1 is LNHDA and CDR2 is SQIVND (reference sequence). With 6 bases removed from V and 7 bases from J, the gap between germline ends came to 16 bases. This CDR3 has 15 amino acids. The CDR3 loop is CASSLGGFDNSPLHF. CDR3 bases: TGTGCCAGTAGCCTCGGAGGCTTTGACAATTCACCCCTCCACTTT.

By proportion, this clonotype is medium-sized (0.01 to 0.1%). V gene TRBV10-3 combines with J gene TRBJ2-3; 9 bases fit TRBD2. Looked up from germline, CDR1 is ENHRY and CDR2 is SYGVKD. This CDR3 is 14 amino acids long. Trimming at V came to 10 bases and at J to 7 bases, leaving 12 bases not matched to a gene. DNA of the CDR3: TGTGCCACACTTCCCGGTAGCGGGAGAAATACGCAGTATTTT. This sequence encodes CATLPGSGRNTQYF.

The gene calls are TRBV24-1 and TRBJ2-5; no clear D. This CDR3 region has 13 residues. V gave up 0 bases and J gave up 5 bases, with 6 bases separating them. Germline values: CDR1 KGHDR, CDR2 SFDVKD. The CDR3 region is CATSDLYSETQYF. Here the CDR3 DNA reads TGTGCCACCAGTGATTTGTATTCGGAGACCCAGTACTTC.

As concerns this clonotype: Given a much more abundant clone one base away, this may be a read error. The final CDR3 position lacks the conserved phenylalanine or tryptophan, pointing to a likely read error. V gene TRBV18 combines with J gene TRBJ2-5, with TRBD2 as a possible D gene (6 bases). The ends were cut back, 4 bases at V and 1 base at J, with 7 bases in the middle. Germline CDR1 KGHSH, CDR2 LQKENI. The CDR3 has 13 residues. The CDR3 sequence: CASSQLAQETQYL. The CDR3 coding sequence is TGTGCCAGCTCACAACTAGCCCAAGAGACCCAGTACTTA.

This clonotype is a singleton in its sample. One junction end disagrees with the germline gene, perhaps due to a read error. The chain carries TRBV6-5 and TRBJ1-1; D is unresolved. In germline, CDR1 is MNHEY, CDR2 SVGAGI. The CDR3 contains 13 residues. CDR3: CASRWTVNTEAFF. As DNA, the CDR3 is TGCGCCAGCAGATGGACGGTTAACACTGAAGCTTTCTTT.

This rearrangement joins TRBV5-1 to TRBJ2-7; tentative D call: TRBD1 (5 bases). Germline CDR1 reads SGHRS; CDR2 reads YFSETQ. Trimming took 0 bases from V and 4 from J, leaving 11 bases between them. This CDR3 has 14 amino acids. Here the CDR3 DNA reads TGCGCCAGCAGCTTGGAAGGCAGGGATTACGAGCAGTACTTC. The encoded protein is CASSLEGRDYEQYF. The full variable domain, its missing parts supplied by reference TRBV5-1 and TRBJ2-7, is KAGVTQTPRYLIKTRGQQVTLSCSPISGHRSVSWYQQTPGQGLQFLFEYFSETQRNKGNFPGRFSGRQFSNSRSEMNVSTLELGDSALYLCASSLEGRDYEQYFGPGTRLTVT.

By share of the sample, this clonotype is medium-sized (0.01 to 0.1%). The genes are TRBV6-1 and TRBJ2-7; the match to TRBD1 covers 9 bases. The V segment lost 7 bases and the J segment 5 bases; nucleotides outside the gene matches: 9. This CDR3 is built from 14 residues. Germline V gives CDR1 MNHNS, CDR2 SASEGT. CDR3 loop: CASKPGQGPDEQYF. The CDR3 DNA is TGTGCCAGCAAACCGGGACAGGGTCCGGACGAGCAGTACTTC.

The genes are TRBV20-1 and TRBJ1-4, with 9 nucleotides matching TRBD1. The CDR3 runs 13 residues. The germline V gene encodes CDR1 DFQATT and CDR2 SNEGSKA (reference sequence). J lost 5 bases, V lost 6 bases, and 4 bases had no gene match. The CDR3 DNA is TGCAGTGCCACAGGGGGCGAGAATGAAAAACTGTTTTTT. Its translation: CSATGGENEKLFF.

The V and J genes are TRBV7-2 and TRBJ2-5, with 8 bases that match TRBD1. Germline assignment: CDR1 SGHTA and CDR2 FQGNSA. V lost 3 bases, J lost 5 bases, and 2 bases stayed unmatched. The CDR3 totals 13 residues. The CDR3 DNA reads TGTGCCAGCAGCTTCCAGGGGGCGGAGACCCAGTACTTC. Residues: CASSFQGAETQYF.

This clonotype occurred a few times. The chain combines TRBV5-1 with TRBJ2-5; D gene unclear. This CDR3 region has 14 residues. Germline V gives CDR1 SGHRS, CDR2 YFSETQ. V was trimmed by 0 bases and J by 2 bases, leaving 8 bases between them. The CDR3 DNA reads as TGCGCCAGCAGCTTGGTAATCGGTCAAGAGACCCAGTACTTC. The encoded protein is CASSLVIGQETQYF.

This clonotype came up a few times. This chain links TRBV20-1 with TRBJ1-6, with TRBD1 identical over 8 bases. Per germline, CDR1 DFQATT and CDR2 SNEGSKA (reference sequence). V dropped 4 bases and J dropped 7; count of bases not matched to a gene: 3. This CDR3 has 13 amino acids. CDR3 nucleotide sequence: TGCAGTGCTACCGGACAGGGAAATTCACCCCTCCACTTT. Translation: CSATGQGNSPLHF.

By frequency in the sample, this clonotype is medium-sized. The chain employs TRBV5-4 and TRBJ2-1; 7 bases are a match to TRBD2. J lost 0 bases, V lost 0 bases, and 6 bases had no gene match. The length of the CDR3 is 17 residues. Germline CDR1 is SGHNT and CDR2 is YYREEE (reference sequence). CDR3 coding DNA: TGTGCCAGCAGCTTGGGGGGGGGGTTTAGCTCCTACAATGAGCAGTTCTTC. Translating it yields CASSLGGGFSSYNEQFF.

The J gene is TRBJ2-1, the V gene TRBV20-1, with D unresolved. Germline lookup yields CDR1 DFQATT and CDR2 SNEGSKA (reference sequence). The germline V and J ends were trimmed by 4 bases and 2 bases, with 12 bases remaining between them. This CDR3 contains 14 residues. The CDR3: CSAKVRTTYNEQFF. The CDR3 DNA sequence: TGCAGTGCTAAAGTAAGGACGACCTACAATGAGCAGTTCTTC.

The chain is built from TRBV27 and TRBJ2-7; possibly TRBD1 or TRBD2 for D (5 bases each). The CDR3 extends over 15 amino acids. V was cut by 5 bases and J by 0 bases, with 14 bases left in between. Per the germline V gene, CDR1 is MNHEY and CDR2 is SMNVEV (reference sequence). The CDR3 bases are TGTGCCAGCAGTGAGGTGGGACCAGGCTCCTACGAGCAGTACTTC. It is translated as CASSEVGPGSYEQYF.

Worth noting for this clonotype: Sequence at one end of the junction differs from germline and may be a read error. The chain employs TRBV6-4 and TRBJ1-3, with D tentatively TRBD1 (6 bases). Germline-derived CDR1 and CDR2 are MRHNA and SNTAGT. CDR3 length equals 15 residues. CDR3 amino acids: CASSDGTKTGNTIYF. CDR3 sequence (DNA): TGCGCCAGCAGTGACGGGACAAAGACTGGAAACACCATATATTTT.

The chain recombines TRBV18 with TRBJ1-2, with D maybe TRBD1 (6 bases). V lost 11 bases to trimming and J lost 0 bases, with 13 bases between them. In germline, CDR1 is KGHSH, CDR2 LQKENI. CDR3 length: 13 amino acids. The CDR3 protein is CAGRDIANYGYTF. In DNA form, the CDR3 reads TGTGCCGGCCGGGACATAGCTAACTATGGCTACACCTTC.

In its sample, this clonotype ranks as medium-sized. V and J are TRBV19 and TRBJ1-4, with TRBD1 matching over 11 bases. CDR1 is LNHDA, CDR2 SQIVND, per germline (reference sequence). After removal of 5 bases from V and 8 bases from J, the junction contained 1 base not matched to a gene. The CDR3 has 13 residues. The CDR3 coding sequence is TGTGCCAGTAGTCGGACAGGGGGCGAAAAACTGTTTTTT. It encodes CASSRTGGEKLFF.

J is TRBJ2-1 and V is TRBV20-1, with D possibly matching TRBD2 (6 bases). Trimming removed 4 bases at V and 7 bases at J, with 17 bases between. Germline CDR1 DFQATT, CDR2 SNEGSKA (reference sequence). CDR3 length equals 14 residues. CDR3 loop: CSATSGLHGNEQFF. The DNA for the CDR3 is TGCAGTGCTACGAGCGGACTACACGGGAATGAGCAGTTCTTC.

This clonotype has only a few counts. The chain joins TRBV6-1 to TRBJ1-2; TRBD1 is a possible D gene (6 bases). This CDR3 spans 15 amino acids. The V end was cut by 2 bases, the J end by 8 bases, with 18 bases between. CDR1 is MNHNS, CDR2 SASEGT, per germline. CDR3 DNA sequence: TGTGCCAGCAGTGAATGGGGACACCGGTCGGAAGGCTACACCTTC. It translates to CASSEWGHRSEGYTF.

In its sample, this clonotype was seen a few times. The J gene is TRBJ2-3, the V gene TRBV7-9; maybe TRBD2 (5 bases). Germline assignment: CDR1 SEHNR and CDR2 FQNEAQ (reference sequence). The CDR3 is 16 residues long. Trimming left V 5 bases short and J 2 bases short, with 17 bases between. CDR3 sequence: CASSPGLLLPTDTQYF. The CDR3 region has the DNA TGTGCCAGCAGCCCTGGACTTCTCCTACCCACAGATACGCAGTATTTT.

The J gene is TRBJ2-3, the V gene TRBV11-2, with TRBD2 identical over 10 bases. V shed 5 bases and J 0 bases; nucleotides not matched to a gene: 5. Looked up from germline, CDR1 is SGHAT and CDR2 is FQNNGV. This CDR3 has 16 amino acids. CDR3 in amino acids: CASSPMTSGSTDTQYF. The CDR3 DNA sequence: TGTGCCAGCAGCCCTATGACTAGCGGGAGCACAGATACGCAGTATTTT.

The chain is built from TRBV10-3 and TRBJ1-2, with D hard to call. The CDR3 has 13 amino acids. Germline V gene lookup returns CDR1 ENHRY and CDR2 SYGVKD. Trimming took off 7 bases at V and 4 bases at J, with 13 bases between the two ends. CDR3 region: CAIMGRALYGYTF. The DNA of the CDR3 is TGTGCCATCATGGGAAGGGCCCTCTATGGCTACACCTTC.

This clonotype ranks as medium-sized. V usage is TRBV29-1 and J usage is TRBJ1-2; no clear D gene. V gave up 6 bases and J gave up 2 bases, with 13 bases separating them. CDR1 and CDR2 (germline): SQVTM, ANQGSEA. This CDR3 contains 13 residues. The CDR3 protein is CSVLPVSNYGYTF. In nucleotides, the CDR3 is TGCAGCGTCCTACCCGTCAGCAACTATGGCTACACCTTC.

The CDR3 is CASSYGAGAYEQYF. DNA of the CDR3: TGTGCCAGCAGTTACGGGGCAGGGGCCTACGAGCAGTACTTC. This rearrangement joins TRBV6-5 to TRBJ2-7; D may be TRBD1 (6 bases). The CDR3 is 14 amino acids. Between the trimmed V and J ends, which lost 2 bases and 2 bases, there was a span of 10 bases. In germline, CDR1 is MNHEY, CDR2 SVGAGI.

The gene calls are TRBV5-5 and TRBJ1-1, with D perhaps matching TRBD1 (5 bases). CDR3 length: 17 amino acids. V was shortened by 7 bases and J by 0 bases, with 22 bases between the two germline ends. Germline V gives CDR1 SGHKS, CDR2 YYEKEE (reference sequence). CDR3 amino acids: CASHRRWGPILNTEAFF. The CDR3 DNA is TGTGCCAGCCACCGGCGATGGGGCCCTATTCTGAACACTGAAGCTTTCTTT.

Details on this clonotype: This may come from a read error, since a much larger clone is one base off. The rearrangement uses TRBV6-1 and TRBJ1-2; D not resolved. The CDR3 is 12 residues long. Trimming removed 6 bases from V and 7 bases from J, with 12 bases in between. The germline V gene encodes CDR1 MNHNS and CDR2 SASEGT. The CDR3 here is CASSLPGFGYTF. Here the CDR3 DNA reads TGTGCCAGCAGCCTCCCTGGGTTTGGCTACACCTTC.

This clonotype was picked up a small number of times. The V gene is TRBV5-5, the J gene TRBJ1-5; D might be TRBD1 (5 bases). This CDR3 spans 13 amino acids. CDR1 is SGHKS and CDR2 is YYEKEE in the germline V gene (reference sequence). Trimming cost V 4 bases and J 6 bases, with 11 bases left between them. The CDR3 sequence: CASSLRDRQPQHF. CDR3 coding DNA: TGTGCCAGCAGCCTCAGGGATCGTCAGCCCCAGCATTTT.

In DNA form, the CDR3 reads TGCGCCAGCAGCGTTGCTAGCGGGCCTAGCACAGATACGCAGTATTTT. Its translation: CASSVASGPSTDTQYF. The chain uses TRBV5-1 and TRBJ2-3; 8 nucleotides line up with TRBD2. This CDR3 contains 16 residues. Germline V CDR1 and CDR2: SGHRS, YFSETQ. V shed 4 bases, J shed 0 bases, and the junction held 7 bases outside the gene matches.

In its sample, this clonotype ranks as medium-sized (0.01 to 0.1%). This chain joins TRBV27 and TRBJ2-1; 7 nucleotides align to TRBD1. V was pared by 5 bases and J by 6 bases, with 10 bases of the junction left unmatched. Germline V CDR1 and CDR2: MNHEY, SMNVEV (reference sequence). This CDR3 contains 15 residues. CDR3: CASSANRGRGNEQFF. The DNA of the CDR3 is TGTGCCAGCAGTGCCAACAGGGGTAGAGGCAATGAGCAGTTCTTC.